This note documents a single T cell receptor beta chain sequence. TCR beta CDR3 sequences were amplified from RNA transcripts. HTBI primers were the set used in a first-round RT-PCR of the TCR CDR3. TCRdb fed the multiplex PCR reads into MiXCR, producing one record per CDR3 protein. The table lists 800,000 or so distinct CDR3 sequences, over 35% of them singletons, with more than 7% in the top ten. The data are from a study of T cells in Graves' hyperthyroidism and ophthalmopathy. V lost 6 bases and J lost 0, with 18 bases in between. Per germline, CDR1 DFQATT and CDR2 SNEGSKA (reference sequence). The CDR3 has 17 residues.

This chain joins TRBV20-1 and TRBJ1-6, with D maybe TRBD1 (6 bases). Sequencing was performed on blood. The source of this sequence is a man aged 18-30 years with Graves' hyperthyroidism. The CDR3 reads CSAAPRTVSSYNSPLHF. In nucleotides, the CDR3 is TGCAGTGCCGCCCCCCGGACAGTTAGCTCCTATAATTCACCCCTCCACTTT.